These T cell receptor beta chains were read from a single sample in a study of identical twins. MiXCR was run by TCRdb on the 5' RACE reads, yielding one entry per CDR3 protein. The sample contains 1.5 million or so distinct CDR3 sequences, around 29% of which appear only once. The sequenced sample consisted of cord blood. These receptors were collected from a newborn girl in good health. CDR3s include the opening cysteine and the closing phenylalanine or tryptophan. The order of the fields is clone size, V gene, D gene, J gene, CDR3 length, CDR3 protein, CDR3 DNA. D genes are given only for firm matches. Where a row states a size, it is once, few, many or the class of an expanded clone; other rows omit it.

abundance: many; v_gene: TRBV29-1; d_gene: NA; j_gene: TRBJ1-2; len: 11; CDR3aa: CSVGDYYGYTF; CDR3nt: TGCAGCGTTGGGGACTACTATGGCTACACCTTC
abundance: NA; v_gene: TRBV12-3/TRBV12-4; d_gene: NA; j_gene: TRBJ2-3; len: 15; CDR3aa: CASSLGKGTPDTQYF; CDR3nt: TGTGCCAGCAGTTTAGGGAAGGGAACACCAGATACGCAGTATTTT
abundance: few; v_gene: TRBV24-1; d_gene: TRBD1; j_gene: TRBJ2-3; len: 16; CDR3aa: CATSDTGTGSTDTQYF; CDR3nt: TGTGCCACCAGTGACACCGGGACAGGGAGCACAGATACGCAGTATTTT
abundance: many; v_gene: TRBV7-2; d_gene: TRBD1; j_gene: TRBJ1-4; len: 14; CDR3aa: CASSPDRGGEKLFF; CDR3nt: TGTGCCAGCAGTCCGGACAGGGGAGGTGAAAAACTGTTTTTT
abundance: NA; v_gene: TRBV20-1; d_gene: NA; j_gene: TRBJ1-5; len: 13; CDR3aa: CSASGEINQPQHF; CDR3nt: TGCAGTGCTAGTGGGGAGATCAATCAGCCCCAGCATTTT
abundance: NA; v_gene: TRBV11-2; d_gene: TRBD1; j_gene: TRBJ2-7; len: 15; CDR3aa: CASSAYRGRAYEQYF; CDR3nt: TGTGCCAGCAGCGCGTACAGGGGGCGCGCCTACGAGCAGTACTTC
abundance: NA; v_gene: TRBV12-3/TRBV12-4; d_gene: NA; j_gene: TRBJ2-5; len: 12; CDR3aa: CASSLQGTGQYF; CDR3nt: TGTGCCAGCAGTTTACAAGGGACCGGGCAGTACTTC
abundance: NA; v_gene: TRBV28; d_gene: NA; j_gene: TRBJ2-7; len: 16; CDR3aa: CASSPPRQGGSYEQYF; CDR3nt: TGTGCCAGCAGTCCTCCGCGTCAGGGGGGCTCCTACGAGCAGTACTTC
abundance: NA; v_gene: TRBV5-1; d_gene: TRBD1; j_gene: TRBJ1-1; len: 16; CDR3aa: CASSFLVGAGGTEAFF; CDR3nt: TGCGCCAGCAGCTTTCTTGTCGGGGCAGGGGGCACTGAAGCTTTCTTT
abundance: NA; v_gene: TRBV12-3/TRBV12-4; d_gene: NA; j_gene: TRBJ1-1; len: 14; CDR3aa: CTSSLQVGDTEAFF; CDR3nt: TGTACCAGCAGCCTTCAGGTGGGCGACACTGAAGCTTTCTTT
abundance: few; v_gene: TRBV20-1; d_gene: NA; j_gene: TRBJ1-2; len: 14; CDR3aa: CSARDPHGKGGYTF; CDR3nt: TGCAGTGCTAGAGATCCACACGGGAAAGGTGGCTACACCTTC
abundance: NA; v_gene: TRBV12-3/TRBV12-4; d_gene: TRBD2; j_gene: TRBJ2-3; len: 16; CDR3aa: CASSLILADSTDTQYF; CDR3nt: TGTGCCAGCAGTTTGATACTAGCGGATAGCACAGATACGCAGTATTTT
abundance: NA; v_gene: TRBV9; d_gene: NA; j_gene: TRBJ1-5; len: 14; CDR3aa: CASSVGTLNQPQHF; CDR3nt: TGTGCCAGCAGCGTAGGAACCCTCAATCAGCCCCAGCATTTT
abundance: NA; v_gene: TRBV5-1; d_gene: NA; j_gene: TRBJ2-5; len: 14; CDR3aa: CASSLLPAQETQYF; CDR3nt: TGCGCCAGCAGCTTGTTGCCGGCCCAGGAGACCCAGTACTTC
abundance: NA; v_gene: TRBV20-1; d_gene: TRBD1; j_gene: TRBJ1-1; len: 14; CDR3aa: CSACQGGVGTEAFF; CDR3nt: TGCAGTGCTTGTCAGGGGGGCGTGGGCACTGAAGCTTTCTTT
abundance: few; v_gene: TRBV7-2; d_gene: NA; j_gene: TRBJ2-3; len: 15; CDR3aa: CASSLLGQVTDTQYF; CDR3nt: TGTGCCAGCAGCTTATTAGGGCAGGTCACAGATACGCAGTATTTT
abundance: NA; v_gene: TRBV20-1; d_gene: NA; j_gene: TRBJ1-5; len: 13; CDR3aa: CSAQLVDNQPQHF; CDR3nt: TGCAGTGCCCAGTTGGTAGACAATCAGCCCCAGCATTTT
abundance: few; v_gene: TRBV28; d_gene: NA; j_gene: TRBJ1-5; len: 19; CDR3aa: CASSLRVGRAAFSNQPQHF; CDR3nt: TGTGCCAGCAGTCTTCGAGTGGGGCGCGCCGCCTTTAGCAATCAGCCCCAGCATTTT
abundance: NA; v_gene: TRBV29-1; d_gene: NA; j_gene: TRBJ2-7; len: 13; CDR3aa: CSVRGAGGDEQYF; CDR3nt: TGCAGCGTACGGGGGGCAGGGGGTGACGAGCAGTACTTC
abundance: NA; v_gene: TRBV7-9; d_gene: TRBD1; j_gene: TRBJ2-2; len: 19; CDR3aa: CASSPRQGLPFANTGELFF; CDR3nt: TGTGCCAGCAGCCCTAGACAGGGTTTGCCTTTCGCGAACACCGGGGAGCTGTTTTTT
abundance: NA; v_gene: TRBV25-1; d_gene: NA; j_gene: TRBJ2-3; len: 14; CDR3aa: CASSENYPTDTQYF; CDR3nt: TGTGCCAGCAGTGAGAACTACCCCACAGATACGCAGTATTTT
abundance: NA; v_gene: TRBV28; d_gene: TRBD1; j_gene: TRBJ2-7; len: 14; CDR3aa: CASRRDRVVYEQYF; CDR3nt: TGTGCCAGCAGGAGGGACAGGGTTGTCTACGAGCAGTACTTC
abundance: NA; v_gene: TRBV28; d_gene: NA; j_gene: TRBJ2-6; len: 15; CDR3aa: CASSSSAGGANVLTF; CDR3nt: TGTGCCAGCAGTTCCTCAGCAGGTGGGGCCAACGTCCTGACTTTC
abundance: NA; v_gene: TRBV15; d_gene: TRBD1; j_gene: TRBJ1-2; len: 15; CDR3aa: CATSRDIRGGYGYTF; CDR3nt: TGTGCCACCAGCAGGGATATCAGGGGGGGCTATGGCTACACCTTC
abundance: NA; v_gene: TRBV20-1; d_gene: TRBD1; j_gene: TRBJ1-2; len: 14; CDR3aa: CSAREDRMAYGYTF; CDR3nt: TGCAGTGCTAGAGAGGACAGGATGGCCTATGGCTACACCTTC
abundance: many; v_gene: TRBV5-1; d_gene: NA; j_gene: TRBJ2-5; len: 14; CDR3aa: CASSPNRDSETQYF; CDR3nt: TGCGCCAGCAGCCCAAACAGGGACTCAGAGACCCAGTACTTC
abundance: many; v_gene: TRBV20-1; d_gene: NA; j_gene: TRBJ1-5; len: 11; CDR3aa: CSARHNQPQHF; CDR3nt: TGCAGTGCTAGACACAATCAGCCCCAGCATTTT
abundance: NA; v_gene: TRBV20-1; d_gene: TRBD2; j_gene: TRBJ2-1; len: 15; CDR3aa: CSAPALAGVYNEQFF; CDR3nt: TGCAGTGCGCCCGCACTAGCGGGAGTCTACAATGAGCAGTTCTTC
abundance: NA; v_gene: TRBV7-9; d_gene: NA; j_gene: TRBJ1-1; len: 15; CDR3aa: CASSQYLGADTEAFF; CDR3nt: TGTGCCAGCAGCCAATACTTGGGGGCAGACACTGAAGCTTTCTTT
abundance: few; v_gene: TRBV6-1; d_gene: NA; j_gene: TRBJ1-2; len: 15; CDR3aa: CASSEDRPAEYGYTF; CDR3nt: TGTGCCAGCAGTGAAGACCGGCCCGCTGAATATGGCTACACCTTC
abundance: NA; v_gene: TRBV5-6; d_gene: NA; j_gene: TRBJ2-3; len: 14; CDR3aa: CASSLGSVADTQYF; CDR3nt: TGTGCCAGCAGCTTGGGGAGTGTGGCAGATACGCAGTATTTT
abundance: NA; v_gene: TRBV24-1; d_gene: TRBD2; j_gene: TRBJ2-7; len: 18; CDR3aa: CATSDFRTSGKTRNEQYF; CDR3nt: TGTGCCACCAGTGATTTCCGGACTAGCGGGAAAACCCGGAACGAGCAGTACTTC
abundance: few; v_gene: TRBV11-3; d_gene: NA; j_gene: TRBJ1-5; len: 15; CDR3aa: CASSLEPRGNQPQHF; CDR3nt: TGTGCCAGCAGCTTAGAACCCAGGGGTAATCAGCCCCAGCATTTT
abundance: NA; v_gene: TRBV20-1; d_gene: NA; j_gene: TRBJ1-5; len: 16; CDR3aa: CSARDLLGTRNQPQHF; CDR3nt: TGCAGTGCTAGAGATCTCTTGGGGACAAGAAATCAGCCCCAGCATTTT
abundance: NA; v_gene: TRBV24-1; d_gene: TRBD2; j_gene: TRBJ2-1; len: 18; CDR3aa: CATSDLQTAGGPRDEQFF; CDR3nt: TGTGCCACCAGTGATTTGCAAACGGCGGGAGGGCCAAGGGATGAGCAGTTCTTC
abundance: many; v_gene: TRBV29-1; d_gene: NA; j_gene: TRBJ2-6; len: 12; CDR3aa: CSVGAGANVLTF; CDR3nt: TGCAGCGTTGGAGCTGGGGCCAACGTCCTGACTTTC
abundance: few; v_gene: TRBV12-3/TRBV12-4; d_gene: TRBD1; j_gene: TRBJ1-2; len: 14; CDR3aa: CASTYSGTGYGYTF; CDR3nt: TGTGCCAGCACCTATAGCGGGACAGGGTATGGCTACACCTTC
abundance: NA; v_gene: TRBV21-1; d_gene: NA; j_gene: TRBJ2-5; len: 13; CDR3aa: CASSKEDQETQYF; CDR3nt: TGTGCCAGCAGCAAAGAAGATCAAGAGACCCAGTACTTC
abundance: NA; v_gene: TRBV29-1; d_gene: TRBD1; j_gene: TRBJ1-1; len: 14; CDR3aa: CSVRPQGMGAEAFF; CDR3nt: TGCAGCGTTCGGCCACAGGGGATGGGTGCTGAAGCTTTCTTT
abundance: NA; v_gene: TRBV14; d_gene: NA; j_gene: TRBJ1-2; len: 13; CDR3aa: CASSEGRFYGYTF; CDR3nt: TGTGCCAGCAGCGAAGGGCGCTTCTATGGCTACACCTTC
abundance: NA; v_gene: TRBV4-1; d_gene: NA; j_gene: TRBJ2-7; len: 16; CDR3aa: CASSQRTPGGYYEQYF; CDR3nt: TGCGCCAGCAGCCAAAGGACGCCGGGTGGTTACTACGAGCAGTACTTC
abundance: NA; v_gene: TRBV21-1; d_gene: NA; j_gene: TRBJ2-7; len: 18; CDR3aa: CASSKVVASGERMNEQYF; CDR3nt: TGTGCCAGCAGCAAGGTAGTCGCTAGCGGGGAACGCATGAATGAGCAGTACTTC
abundance: many; v_gene: TRBV27; d_gene: TRBD1; j_gene: TRBJ1-2; len: 13; CDR3aa: CASATGAYYGYTF; CDR3nt: TGTGCCAGCGCCACAGGGGCCTACTATGGCTACACCTTC
abundance: NA; v_gene: TRBV7-2; d_gene: TRBD2; j_gene: TRBJ2-3; len: 16; CDR3aa: CASSFDLAGGTDTQYF; CDR3nt: TGTGCCAGCAGCTTCGATCTAGCGGGAGGAACAGATACGCAGTATTTT
abundance: NA; v_gene: TRBV5-1; d_gene: NA; j_gene: TRBJ2-7; len: 14; CDR3aa: CASSQQTSSYEQYF; CDR3nt: TGCGCCAGCAGTCAGCAGACAAGCTCCTACGAGCAGTACTTC
abundance: NA; v_gene: TRBV7-2; d_gene: TRBD2; j_gene: TRBJ2-1; len: 18; CDR3aa: CASSLSLAGGRTYNEQFF; CDR3nt: TGTGCCAGCAGCTTATCGTTAGCGGGGGGCCGCACCTACAATGAGCAGTTCTTC
abundance: NA; v_gene: TRBV4-2; d_gene: TRBD2; j_gene: TRBJ2-7; len: 16; CDR3aa: CASSQEATSGYNEQYF; CDR3nt: TGTGCCAGCAGCCAAGAGGCGACTAGCGGATACAATGAGCAGTACTTC
abundance: once; v_gene: TRBV11-2; d_gene: TRBD2; j_gene: TRBJ2-7; len: 15; CDR3aa: CTSSLGLADSYEQYF; CDR3nt: TGTACCAGCAGCCTGGGACTAGCGGACTCCTACGAGCAGTACTTC
abundance: few; v_gene: TRBV7-2; d_gene: NA; j_gene: TRBJ1-2; len: 15; CDR3aa: CASSPTRREGYGYTF; CDR3nt: TGTGCCAGCAGCCCTACGAGGCGGGAAGGGTATGGCTACACCTTC
abundance: NA; v_gene: TRBV6-6; d_gene: TRBD2; j_gene: TRBJ2-1; len: 16; CDR3aa: CASSYTLAGGYNEQFF; CDR3nt: TGTGCCAGCAGTTACACCTTAGCGGGGGGGTACAATGAGCAGTTCTTC
abundance: NA; v_gene: TRBV29-1; d_gene: NA; j_gene: TRBJ1-1; len: 12; CDR3aa: CSVLGKGTEAFF; CDR3nt: TGCAGCGTTTTGGGGAAGGGCACTGAAGCTTTCTTT
abundance: NA; v_gene: TRBV14; d_gene: TRBD2; j_gene: TRBJ2-6; len: 17; CDR3aa: CASSQAGGASGANVLTF; CDR3nt: TGTGCCAGCAGCCAAGCGGGGGGGGCCTCTGGGGCCAACGTCCTGACTTTC
abundance: NA; v_gene: TRBV7-9; d_gene: TRBD2; j_gene: TRBJ2-1; len: 15; CDR3aa: CASSLSGTINNEQFF; CDR3nt: TGTGCCAGCAGCTTATCAGGGACTATTAACAATGAGCAGTTCTTC
abundance: NA; v_gene: TRBV6-6; d_gene: TRBD1; j_gene: TRBJ1-5; len: 14; CDR3aa: CASSYSHRGQPQHF; CDR3nt: TGTGCCAGCAGTTACTCGCACAGGGGTCAGCCCCAGCATTTT
abundance: few; v_gene: TRBV6-1; d_gene: TRBD2; j_gene: TRBJ2-7; len: 15; CDR3aa: CASSELAGGLYEQYF; CDR3nt: TGTGCCAGCAGTGAACTAGCGGGGGGCTTATACGAGCAGTACTTC
abundance: NA; v_gene: TRBV24-1; d_gene: TRBD2; j_gene: TRBJ2-3; len: 17; CDR3aa: CSTSDPGLAGVYGTQYF; CDR3nt: TGTTCCACCAGTGACCCCGGACTAGCGGGAGTTTATGGTACGCAGTATTTT
abundance: NA; v_gene: TRBV20-1; d_gene: TRBD2; j_gene: TRBJ2-1; len: 16; CDR3aa: CSARVWREDSYNEQFF; CDR3nt: TGCAGTGCTAGAGTTTGGCGGGAGGACTCCTACAATGAGCAGTTCTTC